This T cell receptor (beta chain) emerged from a study of shared clonotypes between healthy human individuals. Only CD45RO-negative cells positively selected for CCR7 counted as naive CD8 cells, so terminally differentiated effector memory CD45RA+ cells were excluded. The CDR3 is 14 residues long. Germline V CDR1 and CDR2: LGHNA, YSLEER. Between the trimmed V and J ends, which lost 1 base and 4 bases, there was a span of 11 bases. Some clones are missing from TCRdb's copy, which holds only in-frame ones; the method was immunoSEQ multiplex PCR. The sample records roughly 1,800,000 clones, roughly 95% being singletons. As regards this clone: The same CDR3 is also encoded by other DNA sequences in this sample.

This chain joins TRBV4-3 and TRBJ2-7; D gene ambiguous. Sequenced: naive CD8+ T cells sorted from blood. This clonotype was sampled from a man between 18 and 35 years old in good health. CDR3 region: CASSQGVSGYEQYF. The CDR3 region has the DNA TGCGCCAGCAGCCAAGGGGTTTCTGGGTACGAGCAGTACTTC.